This is a list of T cell receptor beta chains from one sample in a study of chemoradiotherapy in HPV16-positive cancers. Sequencing used immunoSEQ multiplex PCR; TCRdb keeps in-frame clones, though not all of them. The sample shows 15,000 or so clones, more than 70% of them seen only once. This sample was taken from a patient who underwent chemoradiotherapy. Receptors originate from a human donor with HPV-associated anogenital cancer. CDR3s include the opening cysteine and the closing phenylalanine or tryptophan. The D gene is left open where the match is weak. Clone size appears in some rows only: once, few, many, or a class for an expanded clone.

cdr3_aa cdr3_nt j_call clone_size d_call v_call
CASSSTGRTEAFF TGTGCCAGCAGCTCGACAGGGAGAACTGAAGCTTTCTTT TRBJ1-1 . TRBD1 TRBV7-9
CASSTRDNNYGYTF TGTGCCAGTAGTACTCGGGACAATAACTATGGCTACACCTTC TRBJ1-2 . . TRBV19
CASSLAGFNSPLHF TGTGCCAGCAGCTTAGCAGGTTTTAATTCACCCCTCCACTTT TRBJ1-6 . . TRBV7-6
CASSHTVAQGASSDGYTF TGCGCCAGCAGCCACACCGTGGCCCAGGGGGCGTCGTCGGATGGCTACACCTTC TRBJ1-2 . TRBD1 TRBV4-1
CASSVGPDYEQYF TGTGCCAGCAGCGTAGGTCCAGACTACGAGCAGTACTTC TRBJ2-7 . . TRBV9
CASSVGAGNTDTQYF TGTGCCAGCAGCGTAGGCGCGGGGAACACAGATACGCAGTATTTT TRBJ2-3 . . TRBV9
CASSPPDRSQNTEAFF TGTGCCAGCAGTCCCCCGGACAGGAGCCAGAACACTGAAGCTTTCTTT TRBJ1-1 . TRBD1 TRBV28
CASSPSALGGAREQFF TGTGCCAGCAGCCCGTCGGCACTAGGTGGGGCCAGGGAGCAGTTCTTC TRBJ2-1 . . TRBV7-2
CAIARSYNEQFF TGTGCCATCGCAAGGAGCTACAATGAGCAGTTCTTC TRBJ2-1 . . TRBV10-3
CASSCPPYEQYF TGTGCCAGCAGCTGCCCCCCGTACGAGCAGTACTTC TRBJ2-7 few . TRBV11-3
CASSQEWAPSGGPTYEQYF TGCGCCAGCAGCCAAGAGTGGGCACCGAGCGGGGGACCTACCTACGAGCAGTACTTC TRBJ2-7 . TRBD2 TRBV4-3
CASRQGKETQYF TGTGCCAGCAGACAGGGGAAAGAGACCCAGTACTTC TRBJ2-5 once TRBD1 TRBV25-1
CASSPPSRMAGDGYTF TGTGCCAGCAGCCCGCCAAGTCGGATGGCGGGGGATGGCTACACCTTC TRBJ1-2 . . TRBV7-9
CASSPTPGEGSEKLFF TGTGCCAGCAGCCCAACCCCAGGGGAGGGGAGTGAAAAACTGTTTTTT TRBJ1-4 . . TRBV5-5
CASSYPGQLYEQYF TGTGCCAGCAGTTACCCGGGACAGCTATACGAGCAGTACTTC TRBJ2-7 once TRBD1 TRBV6-6
CASSSTGGYGYTF TGTGCCAGCAGCTCGACAGGCGGGTATGGCTACACCTTC TRBJ1-2 . . TRBV7-2
CATSRDIGQSHQPQHF TGTGCCACCAGCAGAGATATCGGGCAGTCCCATCAGCCCCAGCATTTT TRBJ1-5 . . TRBV15
CASSWTSQRYNEQFF TGTGCCAGCAGTTGGACTAGCCAACGTTACAATGAGCAGTTCTTC TRBJ2-1 . TRBD2 TRBV6-5
CASSIELGNIQYF TGCGCCAGCAGCATTGAACTCGGAAACATTCAGTACTTC TRBJ2-4 once . TRBV5-1
CASSLGYSGNTIYF TGTGCCAGCAGCCTAGGGTACTCTGGAAACACCATATATTTT TRBJ1-3 . . TRBV7-2
CASSSSGTGKLYEQYF TGTGCCAGCAGTTCATCCGGGACAGGCAAACTTTACGAGCAGTACTTC TRBJ2-7 . TRBD1 TRBV28
CAWSPRRPEKLFF TGTGCCTGGAGTCCGCGGCGGCCGGAAAAACTGTTTTTT TRBJ1-4 . . TRBV30
CASSPQGTETQYF TGTGCCAGCTCACCACAGGGTACAGAGACCCAGTACTTC TRBJ2-5 . . TRBV18
CASSFLREQPQHF TGTGCCAGCAGTTTCCTGCGGGAGCAGCCCCAGCATTTT TRBJ1-5 . . TRBV28
CASSLSRQGPRPQHF TGTGCCAGCAGTTTATCAAGGCAGGGACCTAGGCCCCAGCATTTT TRBJ1-5 few . TRBV28
CASSFSGGLSYNSPLHF TGTGCCAGCAGCTTTTCGGGGGGGCTCTCCTATAATTCACCCCTCCACTTT TRBJ1-6 . . TRBV7-2
CASSLTPGRQAGELFF TGTGCCAGCAGCTTAACGCCCGGGAGGCAAGCAGGGGAGCTGTTTTTT TRBJ2-2 few TRBD2 TRBV7-3